The 23 T cell receptor beta chains reported below all come from one sample, sequenced in a study of blood T cell repertoires in COVID-19 (TCRdb year 2020). To prepare the library, the immunoSEQ multiplex PCR assay was applied. Drawn from immuneACCESS, this table holds only the in-frame rearrangements with V and J called that TCRdb kept. Clones are partly lost; checked studies trace under half to an unresolved V gene and leave the rest unexplained. A total of roughly 400,000 clones appear in this sample, around 91% of them only once. The ten most abundant clones make up 1.1% of the sample. The sequencing input was PBMCs or T cells enriched from blood (not recorded which). These receptors were obtained from a man aged 25-40 years who had recovered from COVID-19.

The V call is TRBV5-4, the J call TRBJ2-7; a possible D gene is TRBD1 (6 bases). This CDR3 has 15 amino acids. Germline-derived CDR1 and CDR2 are SGHNT and YYREEE (reference sequence). Trimming left V 0 bases short and J 5 bases short, with 15 bases between. CDR3 sequence reads: CASSLAGHLGDEQYF. The CDR3 DNA sequence: TGTGCCAGCAGCTTGGCGGGACACCTCGGGGACGAGCAGTACTTC.

A remark on this clone: Other DNA sequences of this sample code for an identical CDR3. The chain links TRBV6-5 to TRBJ2-7; TRBD1 matches 9 bases. CDR1 and CDR2 from the germline V gene are MNHEY and SVGAGI. Trimming at V came to 5 bases and at J to 4 bases, leaving 6 bases not matched to a gene. CDR3 size: 14 residues. CDR3 in DNA: TGTGCCAGCAGTCCCGGGACAGGGCTTTACGAGCAGTACTTC. It codes for CASSPGTGLYEQYF.

The rearrangement links TRBV19 to TRBJ2-4; D possibly corresponds to TRBD1 (6 bases). Germline lookup yields CDR1 LNHDA and CDR2 SQIVND (reference sequence). The CDR3 length is 14 residues. Between the trimmed V and J ends, which lost 5 bases and 9 bases, there was a span of 17 bases. The CDR3 coding sequence is TGTGCCAGTAGTCGGGACACGACCCCGGGCATTCAGTACTTC. Protein product: CASSRDTTPGIQYF.

The rearrangement uses TRBV5-4 and TRBJ2-3, with TRBD2 matching 13 bases. In germline, CDR1 is SGHNT, CDR2 YYREEE (reference sequence). V was pared by 3 bases and J by 9 bases, with 10 bases of the junction left unmatched. The CDR3 runs to 16 residues. The DNA of the CDR3 is TGTGCCAGCAGCTCTTGGACTAGCGGGAGCATTTGGACGCAGTATTTT. Amino acids: CASSSWTSGSIWTQYF.

The chain is built from TRBV27 and TRBJ1-1; possible D gene TRBD1, 5 bases. The V end was cut by 2 bases, the J end by 7 bases, with 11 bases between. Per the germline V gene, CDR1 is MNHEY and CDR2 is SMNVEV (reference sequence). The CDR3 has 13 residues. The CDR3 coding sequence is TGTGCCAGCAGTTTAGGGGCACAGTTTGAAGCTTTCTTT. It yields the protein CASSLGAQFEAFF.

This rearrangement joins TRBV10-3 to TRBJ1-2; D call uncertain. The CDR3 has 15 amino acids. Trimming cost V 5 bases and J 6 bases, with 19 bases left between them. Germline V CDR1 and CDR2: ENHRY, SYGVKD. For the CDR3, the DNA is TGTGCCATCAGTAATGTCTTCGGGAATCGCGATGGCTACACCTTC. Translated: CAISNVFGNRDGYTF.

J is TRBJ1-4 and V is TRBV18, with D tentatively TRBD1 (5 bases). Germline V CDR1 and CDR2: KGHSH, LQKENI. The V end was cut by 6 bases, the J end by 5 bases, with 16 bases between. This CDR3 is 15 amino acids long. The CDR3 nucleotides read TGTGCCAGCTCGGAAGCAGGGTTTTCAAATGAAAAACTGTTTTTT. Its protein is CASSEAGFSNEKLFF.

The chain is built from TRBV9 and TRBJ1-6; 8 bases match TRBD1. J lost 0 bases, V lost 3 bases, and 5 bases had no gene match. The CDR3 has 17 amino acids. CDR1 SGDLS and CDR2 YYNGEE come from the germline V gene. The CDR3 DNA reads TGTGCCAGCAGCGCCGGGACAGGCGGCTCCTATAATTCACCCCTCCACTTT. This gives the protein CASSAGTGGSYNSPLHF.

The chain recombines TRBV5-1 with TRBJ2-1; possible D gene TRBD1, 5 bases. In germline, CDR1 is SGHRS, CDR2 YFSETQ. V lost 4 bases and J 8 bases, leaving 10 bases between the germline ends. The CDR3 covers 12 residues. The CDR3 loop reads CASSEDSDEQFF. The CDR3 DNA reads TGCGCCAGCAGCGAAGACAGCGATGAGCAGTTCTTC.

This clone was counted a single time. The chain couples TRBV7-3 to TRBJ2-3, with 9 nucleotides matching TRBD1. CDR1 and CDR2 from the germline V gene are SGHTA and FQGTGA. The J segment lost 2 bases and the V segment lost 5 bases, leaving 5 bases of the junction unmatched. The CDR3 runs 15 residues. The CDR3 sequence: CASSNRDRATDTQYF. In DNA form, the CDR3 reads TGTGCCAGCAGCAACCGGGACAGGGCCACAGATACGCAGTATTTT.

The chain recombines TRBV28 with TRBJ2-1; 9 nucleotides align to TRBD2. This CDR3 has 15 amino acids. J gave up 2 bases and V 5 bases, and 4 bases lay outside the gene matches. Germline V gene lookup returns CDR1 MDHEN and CDR2 SYDVKM. The DNA of the CDR3 is TGTGCCAGCAGTCTTAGCGGGAGTCCCTACAATGAGCAGTTCTTC. Translating gives CASSLSGSPYNEQFF.

V gene TRBV15 combines with J gene TRBJ1-2; D is unresolved. The germline CDR1 and CDR2 sequences are LNHNV and YYDKDF (reference sequence). The CDR3 loop spans 13 amino acids. The V and J ends lost 1 base and 5 bases respectively, with 8 bases between them. This CDR3 is CATSRGGGYGYTF. The DNA for the CDR3 is TGTGCCACCAGCAGAGGGGGAGGGTATGGCTACACCTTC.

The CDR3 bases are TGTGCCAGCAGTGCAAACAGGGTAACTAGCACAGATACGCAGTATTTT. Translating it yields CASSANRVTSTDTQYF. The chain links TRBV6-1 to TRBJ2-3; perhaps TRBD1 as D (6 bases). There are 16 residues in the CDR3. The germline V gene has CDR1 MNHNS and CDR2 SASEGT. Between the trimmed V and J ends, which lost 4 bases and 0 bases, there was a span of 14 bases.

This sequence joins TRBV5-4 and TRBJ2-3; 8 nucleotides line up with TRBD2. Germline V lookup: CDR1 SGHNT, CDR2 YYREEE (reference sequence). V gave up 3 bases and J gave up 4 bases; unmatched junction bases: 10. This CDR3 spans 16 amino acids. The CDR3, as DNA: TGTGCCAGCAGCTCACCAGCGGGAGACTTGGCAGATACGCAGTATTTT. Protein sequence: CASSSPAGDLADTQYF.

CDR3 bases: TGTGCCAGCTCACAGTCTCCCGCCGGGGATACGCAGTATTTT. This gives the protein CASSQSPAGDTQYF. The chain employs TRBV18 and TRBJ2-3; D uncertain. CDR3 length: 14 amino acids. Trimming left V 4 bases short and J 6 bases short, with 14 bases between. CDR1 and CDR2 (germline): KGHSH, LQKENI.

This clone was detected only once. The V gene is TRBV5-4, the J gene TRBJ1-4, with 7 bases fitting TRBD1. V lost 3 bases, J lost 5 bases, and 4 bases stayed unmatched. This CDR3 contains 14 residues. The germline V gene has CDR1 SGHNT and CDR2 YYREEE (reference sequence). The CDR3 bases are TGTGCCAGCAGCTCGGGACAGATCAATGAAAAACTGTTTTTT. Its protein is CASSSGQINEKLFF.

The chain recombines TRBV19 with TRBJ2-4; D remains ambiguous. CDR1 and CDR2 from the germline V gene are LNHDA and SQIVND (reference sequence). CDR3 length: 17 residues. V was cut by 2 bases and J by 0 bases, with 14 bases left in between. The CDR3 DNA reads TGTGCCAGTAGTATAAACGTCGCCAGGTTAGCCAAAAACATTCAGTACTTC. Protein product: CASSINVARLAKNIQYF.

The CDR3 loop reads CASSPGRVQETQYF. The CDR3 nucleotides read TGTGCCAGCAGCCCTGGGCGCGTCCAAGAGACCCAGTACTTC. This rearrangement joins TRBV7-9 to TRBJ2-5; D is ambiguous. The V gene's germline CDR1 is SEHNR and CDR2 FQNEAQ (reference sequence). V was clipped by 5 bases and J by 1 base, with 11 bases between them. CDR3 size: 14 residues.

The V call is TRBV12-5, the J call TRBJ1-3; maybe TRBD1 (6 bases). Trimming stripped 7 bases from V and 10 bases from J, with 11 bases between. Germline lookup yields CDR1 LGHNT and CDR2 FRNRAP. The length of the CDR3 is 11 residues. CDR3 sequence: CASAKQGTIYF. CDR3 DNA: TGTGCTAGTGCCAAACAGGGAACCATATATTTT. The full variable domain, its missing parts supplied by reference TRBV12-5 and TRBJ1-3, is DARVTQTPRHKVTEMGQEVTMRCQPILGHNTVFWYRQTMMQGLELLAYFRNRAPLDDSGMPKDRFSAEMPDATLATLKIQPSEPRDSAVYFCASAKQGTIYFGEGSWLTVV.

This clone was recorded a few times. This rearrangement joins TRBV7-9 to TRBJ2-2, with 10 bases aligning to TRBD2. The ends lost 5 bases at V and 1 base at J; junction bases unmatched: 4. This CDR3 is 16 amino acids long. CDR1 is SEHNR, CDR2 FQNEAQ, per germline (reference sequence). CDR3 region: CASSRSGRENTGELFF. The CDR3 DNA follows: TGTGCCAGCAGCCGGAGCGGGAGGGAGAACACCGGGGAGCTGTTTTTT.

The rearrangement uses TRBV30 and TRBJ2-6, with D possibly matching TRBD1 (6 bases). The CDR3 is 15 residues long. The V gene's germline CDR1 is GTSNPN and CDR2 SVGIG (reference sequence). V lost 0 bases, J lost 3 bases, and 9 bases lay in between. For the CDR3, the DNA is TGTGCCTGGAGTGTAGGGGGTGGTGGGGCCAACGTCCTGACTTTC. This codes for CAWSVGGGGANVLTF.

The chain has TRBV27 and TRBJ1-6, with D perhaps TRBD1 (5 bases). CDR3 length equals 15 residues. In germline, CDR1 is MNHEY, CDR2 SMNVEV (reference sequence). V shed 0 bases and J shed 8 bases, with 11 bases lying between them. The CDR3 coding sequence is TGTGCCAGCAGTTTATCTTCGGGGGGGGATTCACCCCTCCACTTT. Translating gives CASSLSSGGDSPLHF.

The chain uses TRBV7-8 and TRBJ1-2, with 10 bases fitting TRBD1. CDR1 is SGHVS and CDR2 is FQNEAQ in the germline V gene. The J segment lost 4 bases and the V segment lost 5 bases, leaving 7 bases of the junction unmatched. The CDR3 covers 15 residues. The CDR3 sequence: CASSPVTGGSYGYTF. In DNA form, the CDR3 reads TGTGCCAGCAGCCCGGTGACAGGGGGCAGCTATGGCTACACCTTC.